This TCR beta chain is from a study of graft-versus-host responses after intestinal transplantation. As for the study in general: Anti-thymocyte globulin induction preceded two to four years of tacrolimus and steroid maintenance in all recipients. Whole-study results and caveats: After transplant, early declines in HvG clones were associated with peak levels of circulating GvH clones. Allograft graft-versus-host to host-versus-graft clonal ratios ran high in patients with graft-donor T cell macrochimerism. Detected in recipient marrow were GvH clones, some of which were first observed in ileum or blood.

Clones were read by immunoSEQ multiplex PCR, and TCRdb kept only the in-frame ones, dropping some. The sample consists of around 100,000 clones, approximately 94% of them appearing once. V trimming: 5 bases; J trimming: 3 bases; junction bases outside the gene matches: 6. This CDR3 region has 15 residues. Looked up from germline, CDR1 is MNHNY and CDR2 is SVGAGI (reference sequence). This clone was detected a few times. The antigen remains undetermined. This clonotype was obtained from a human donor who received an intestinal transplant. This chain connects TRBV6-6 to TRBJ1-5, with TRBD1 matching over 8 bases. Material: unstimulated CD8+ T cells sorted from spleen or lymph node cells, obtained before intestinal transplant. As DNA, the CDR3 is TGTGCCAGCAGTCCTCTGGACAGGGTCAATCAGCCCCAGCATTTT. It yields the protein CASSPLDRVNQPQHF.